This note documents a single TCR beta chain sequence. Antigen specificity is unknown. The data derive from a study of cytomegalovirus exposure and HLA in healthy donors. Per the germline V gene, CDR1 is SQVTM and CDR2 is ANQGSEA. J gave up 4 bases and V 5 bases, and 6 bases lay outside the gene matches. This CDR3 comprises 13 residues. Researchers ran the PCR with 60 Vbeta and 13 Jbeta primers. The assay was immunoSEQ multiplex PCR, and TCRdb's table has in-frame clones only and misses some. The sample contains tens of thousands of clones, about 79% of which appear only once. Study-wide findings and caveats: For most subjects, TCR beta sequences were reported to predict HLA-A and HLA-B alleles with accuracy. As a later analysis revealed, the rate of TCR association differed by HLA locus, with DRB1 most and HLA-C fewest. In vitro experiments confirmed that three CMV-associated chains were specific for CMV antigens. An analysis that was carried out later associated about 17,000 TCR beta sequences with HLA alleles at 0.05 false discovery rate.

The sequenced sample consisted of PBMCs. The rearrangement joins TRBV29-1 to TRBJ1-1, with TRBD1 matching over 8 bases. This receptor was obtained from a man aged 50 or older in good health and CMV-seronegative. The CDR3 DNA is TGCAGCGTTCATCTCCAGGGGGCCACTGAAGCTTTCTTT. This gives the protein CSVHLQGATEAFF.